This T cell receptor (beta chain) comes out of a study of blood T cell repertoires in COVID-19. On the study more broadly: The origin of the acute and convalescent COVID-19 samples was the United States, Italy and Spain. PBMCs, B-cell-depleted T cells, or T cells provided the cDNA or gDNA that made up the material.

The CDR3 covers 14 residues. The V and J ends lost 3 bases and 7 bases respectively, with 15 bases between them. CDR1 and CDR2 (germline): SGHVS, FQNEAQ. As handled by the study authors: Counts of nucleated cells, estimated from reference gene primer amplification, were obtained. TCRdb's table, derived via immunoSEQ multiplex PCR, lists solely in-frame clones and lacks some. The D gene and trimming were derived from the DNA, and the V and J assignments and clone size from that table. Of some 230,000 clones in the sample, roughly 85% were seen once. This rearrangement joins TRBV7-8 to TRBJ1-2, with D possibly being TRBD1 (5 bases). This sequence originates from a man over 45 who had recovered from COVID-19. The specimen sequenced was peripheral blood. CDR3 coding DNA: TGTGCCAGCAGCTTGGGCTCAGGGTTCTCTGGCTACACCTTC. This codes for CASSLGSGFSGYTF.